This T cell receptor beta chain appears in the sequencing data of a study of CD8+ T cells in alopecia areata. Study-level background: For the treated group, dosing was oral tofacitinib at 5 to 10 mg twice daily.

The V and J ends lost 2 bases and 1 base respectively, with 11 bases between them. The CDR3 sequence is 15 residues long. Germline CDR1 SGHTA, CDR2 FQGNSA. cDNA reverse transcribed from extracted RNA served as the sequencing template. TCRdb keeps only in-frame clones here, not all; method: immunoSEQ multiplex PCR. The table records 90,000 to 130,000 clones, roughly 50% of them present only once. Whole-study results and caveats: Especially in alopecia totalis/universalis, lesional scalp showed greater clonality than normal scalp did. Mouse data revealed clearer TCR sharing than patient data did, a gap possibly tied to HLA.

There are a few counts of this clone. Its target is unknown. Sample treatment: oral pan-JAK inhibitor, 5-10 mg twice daily. The gene calls are TRBV7-2 and TRBJ1-1; D is unresolved. This sample comprised CD8+ T cells sorted from blood, obtained at week 24, from a patient treated with tofacitinib. This sequence was found in a human donor with alopecia areata. The CDR3 nucleotides read TGTGCCAGCAGCTTAACGTTGGGTCAGAACACTGAAGCTTTCTTT. Amino acids: CASSLTLGQNTEAFF.